This is a list of T cell receptor beta chains from one sample in a study of cytomegalovirus exposure and HLA in healthy donors. Some clones are missing from TCRdb's copy, which holds only in-frame ones; the method was immunoSEQ multiplex PCR. Of 150,000 to 200,000 clones listed, around 77% are singletons. The sequencing sample was made of PBMCs. Source of these receptors: a female donor in good health and CMV-seronegative. CDR3s include the opening cysteine and the closing phenylalanine or tryptophan. Each record gives: clone size, V gene, CDR3 length, D gene, J gene, CDR3 protein, CDR3 DNA. The D gene is left open where the match is weak. Rows may omit the clone size; those that give it use once, few, many or a size class.

NA,TRBV10-3,13,NA,TRBJ2-1,CAISDDAGYEQFF,TGTGCCATCAGTGATGATGCGGGTTATGAGCAGTTCTTC
NA,TRBV7-9,13,NA,TRBJ1-4,CASSLDLNEKLFF,TGTGCCAGCAGCTTAGATCTAAATGAAAAACTGTTTTTT
NA,TRBV28,17,TRBD1,TRBJ1-1,CASSLWRRGRGSSEAFF,TGTGCCAGCAGTTTATGGAGGAGGGGGCGGGGTAGTTCTGAAGCTTTCTTT
NA,TRBV18,14,NA,TRBJ1-4,CASSPRREDEKLFF,TGTGCCAGCTCACCAAGGAGGGAAGATGAAAAACTGTTTTTT
few,TRBV5-1,16,TRBD2,TRBJ2-7,CASSLSAAGGSYEQYF,TGCGCCAGCAGCTTGTCCGCAGCGGGAGGGTCCTACGAGCAGTACTTC
NA,TRBV6-5,14,TRBD1,TRBJ2-7,CASSDRAGSYEQYF,TGTGCCAGCAGCGACAGGGCAGGGTCCTACGAGCAGTACTTC
NA,TRBV6-4,13,NA,TRBJ1-2,CASSDSSGYGYTF,TGTGCCAGCAGTGACTCTTCGGGCTATGGCTACACCTTC
NA,TRBV7-2,13,NA,TRBJ2-7,CASSFTGPYEQYF,TGTGCCAGCAGCTTCACAGGGCCCTACGAGCAGTACTTC
few,TRBV2,14,NA,TRBJ1-5,CAFRGGSSNQPQHF,TGTGCCTTTCGGGGGGGATCTAGCAATCAGCCCCAGCATTTT
once,TRBV19,14,NA,TRBJ2-6,CASSRGTGANVLTF,TGTGCCAGTAGTCGAGGGACTGGGGCCAACGTCCTGACTTTC
once,TRBV28,16,TRBD2,TRBJ2-1,CASSLGGSFSYNEQFF,TGTGCCAGCAGTTTAGGCGGGAGCTTCTCCTACAATGAGCAGTTCTTC
NA,TRBV7-9,15,TRBD1,TRBJ2-1,CASSSTGTGNNEQFF,TGTGCCAGCAGTTCTACCGGGACAGGGAACAATGAGCAGTTCTTC
NA,TRBV4-1,14,TRBD1,TRBJ1-2,CASSQEGGTGGYTF,TGCGCCAGCAGCCAAGAAGGGGGGACAGGGGGCTACACCTTC
NA,TRBV4-1,15,NA,TRBJ2-3,CASSQALADTDTQYF,TGCGCCAGCAGCCAAGCCCTAGCTGACACAGATACGCAGTATTTT
few,TRBV5-1,14,NA,TRBJ1-1,CASSPGGANTEAFF,TGCGCCAGCAGCCCTGGGGGGGCGAACACTGAAGCTTTCTTT
NA,TRBV29-1,14,NA,TRBJ2-7,CSVEKAAERNEQYF,TGCAGCGTTGAGAAGGCCGCGGAGAGGAACGAGCAGTACTTC
NA,TRBV6-5,14,NA,TRBJ1-4,CASSYSFQGEKLFF,TGTGCCAGCAGTTACTCTTTTCAGGGTGAAAAACTGTTTTTT